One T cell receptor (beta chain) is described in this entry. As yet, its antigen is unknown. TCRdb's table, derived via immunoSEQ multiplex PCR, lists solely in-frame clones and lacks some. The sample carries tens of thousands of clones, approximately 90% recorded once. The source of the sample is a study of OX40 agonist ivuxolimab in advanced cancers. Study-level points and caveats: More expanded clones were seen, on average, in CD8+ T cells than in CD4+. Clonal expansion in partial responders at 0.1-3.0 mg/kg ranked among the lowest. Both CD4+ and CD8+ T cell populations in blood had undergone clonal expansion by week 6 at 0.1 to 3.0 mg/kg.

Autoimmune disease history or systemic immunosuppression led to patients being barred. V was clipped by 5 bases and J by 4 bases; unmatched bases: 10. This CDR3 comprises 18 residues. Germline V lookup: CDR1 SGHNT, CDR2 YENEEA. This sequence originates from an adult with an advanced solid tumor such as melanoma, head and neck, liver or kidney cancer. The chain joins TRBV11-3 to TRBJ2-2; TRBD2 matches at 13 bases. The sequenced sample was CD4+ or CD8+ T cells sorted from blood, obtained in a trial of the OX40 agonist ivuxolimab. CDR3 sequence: CASSGRTSGRKSTGELFF. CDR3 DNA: TGTGCCAGCAGCGGAAGGACTAGCGGGAGAAAATCCACCGGGGAGCTGTTTTTT.